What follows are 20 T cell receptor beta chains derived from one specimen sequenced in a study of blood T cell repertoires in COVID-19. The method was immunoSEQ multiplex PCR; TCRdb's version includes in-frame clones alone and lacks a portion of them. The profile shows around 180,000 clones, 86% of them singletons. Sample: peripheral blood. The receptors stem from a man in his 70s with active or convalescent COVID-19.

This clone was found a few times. CDR3 in amino acids: CASRSQGAQETQYF. The CDR3, as DNA: TGCGCCAGCAGGTCACAGGGGGCTCAGGAGACCCAGTACTTC. The V gene is TRBV5-1, the J gene TRBJ2-5; TRBD1 matches at 9 bases. The CDR3 is 14 residues long. Germline loops: CDR1 SGHRS, CDR2 YFSETQ. The trim removed 5 bases at V and 5 bases at J, leaving 7 bases unmatched.

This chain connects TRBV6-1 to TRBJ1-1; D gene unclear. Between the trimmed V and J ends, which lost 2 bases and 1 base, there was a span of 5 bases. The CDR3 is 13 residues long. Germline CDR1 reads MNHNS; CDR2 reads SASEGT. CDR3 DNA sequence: TGTGCCAGCAGTGAACGGGAGAACACTGAAGCTTTCTTT. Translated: CASSERENTEAFF.

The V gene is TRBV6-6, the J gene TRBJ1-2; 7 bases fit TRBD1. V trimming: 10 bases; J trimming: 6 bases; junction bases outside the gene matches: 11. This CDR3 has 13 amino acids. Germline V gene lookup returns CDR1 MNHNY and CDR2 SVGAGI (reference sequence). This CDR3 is CANAPSGGDGYTF. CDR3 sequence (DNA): TGTGCCAACGCACCCTCAGGGGGAGATGGCTACACCTTC.

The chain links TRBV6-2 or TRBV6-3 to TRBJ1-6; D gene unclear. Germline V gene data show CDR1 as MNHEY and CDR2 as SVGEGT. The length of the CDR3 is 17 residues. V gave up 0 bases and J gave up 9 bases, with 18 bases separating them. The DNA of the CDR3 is TGTGCCAGCAGTTACTCTAGTAGGACCGGCGGAGGTTCACCCCTCCACTTT. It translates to CASSYSSRTGGGSPLHF.

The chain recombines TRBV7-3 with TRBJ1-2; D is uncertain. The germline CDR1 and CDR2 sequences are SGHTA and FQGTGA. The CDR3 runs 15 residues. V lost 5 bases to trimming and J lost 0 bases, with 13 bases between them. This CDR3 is CASSQRHTPNYGYTF. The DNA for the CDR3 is TGTGCCAGCAGCCAGCGGCATACCCCTAACTATGGCTACACCTTC. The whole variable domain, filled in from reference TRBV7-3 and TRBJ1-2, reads GAGVSQTPSNKVTEKGKYVELRCDPISGHTALYWYRQSLGQGPEFLIYFQGTGAADDSGLPNDRFFAVRPEGSVSTLKIQRTERGDSAVYLCASSQRHTPNYGYTFGSGTRLTVV.

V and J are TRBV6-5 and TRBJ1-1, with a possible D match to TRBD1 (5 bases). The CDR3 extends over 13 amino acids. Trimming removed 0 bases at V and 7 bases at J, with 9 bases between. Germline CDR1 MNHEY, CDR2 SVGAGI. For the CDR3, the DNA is TGTGCCAGCAGTTACTCGATCAGGGTTGAAGCTTTCTTT. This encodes CASSYSIRVEAFF.

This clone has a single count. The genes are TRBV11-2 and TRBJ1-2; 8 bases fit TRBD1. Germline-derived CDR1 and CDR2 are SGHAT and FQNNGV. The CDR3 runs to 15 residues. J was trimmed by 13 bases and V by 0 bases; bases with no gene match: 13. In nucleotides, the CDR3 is TGTGCCAGCAGCTTAGACTTGTATGGACAGGGAGGCCGCACCTTC. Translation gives CASSLDLYGQGGRTF.

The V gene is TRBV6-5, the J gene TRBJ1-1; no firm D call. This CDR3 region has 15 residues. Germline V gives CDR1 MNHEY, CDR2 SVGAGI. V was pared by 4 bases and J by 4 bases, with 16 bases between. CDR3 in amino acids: CASSSHFTAGTEAFF. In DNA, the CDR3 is TGTGCCAGCAGTTCCCATTTCACCGCGGGCACTGAAGCTTTCTTT.

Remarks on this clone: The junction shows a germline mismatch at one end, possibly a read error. CDR3 in amino acids: CASREAGHTNTEAFF. CDR3 nucleotide sequence: TGTGCCAGCAGGGAAGCGGGACATACGAACACTGAAGCTTTCTTT. V usage is TRBV6-1 and J usage is TRBJ1-1, with a weak D call TRBD1 (6 bases). Germline lookup yields CDR1 MNHNS and CDR2 SASEGT. This CDR3 comprises 15 residues.

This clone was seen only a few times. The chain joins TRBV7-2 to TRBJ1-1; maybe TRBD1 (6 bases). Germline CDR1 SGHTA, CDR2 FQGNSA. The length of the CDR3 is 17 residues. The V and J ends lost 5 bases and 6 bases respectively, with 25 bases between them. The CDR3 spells CASSTRRDRPPFSEAFF. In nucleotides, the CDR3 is TGTGCCAGCAGCACCCGCCGCGACAGGCCTCCTTTTTCTGAAGCTTTCTTT.

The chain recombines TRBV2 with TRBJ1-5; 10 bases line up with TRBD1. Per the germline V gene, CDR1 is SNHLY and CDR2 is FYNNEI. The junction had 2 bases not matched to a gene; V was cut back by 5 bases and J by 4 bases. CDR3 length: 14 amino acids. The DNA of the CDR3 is TGTGCCAGCAGTTCGGGACAGGGGAATCAGCCCCAGCATTTT. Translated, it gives CASSSGQGNQPQHF.

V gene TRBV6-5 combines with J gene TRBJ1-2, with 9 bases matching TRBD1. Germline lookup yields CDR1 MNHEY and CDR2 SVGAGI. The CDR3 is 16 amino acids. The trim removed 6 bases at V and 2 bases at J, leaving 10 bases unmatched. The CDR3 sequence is CASRYNPGQGNYGYTF. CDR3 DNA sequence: TGTGCCAGCAGGTACAATCCGGGACAGGGAAACTATGGCTACACCTTC.

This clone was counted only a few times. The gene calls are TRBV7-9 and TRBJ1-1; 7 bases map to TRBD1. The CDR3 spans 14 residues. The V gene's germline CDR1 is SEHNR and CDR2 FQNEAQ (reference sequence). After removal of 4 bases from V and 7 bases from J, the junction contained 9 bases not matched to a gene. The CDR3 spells CASSSSGTENEAFF. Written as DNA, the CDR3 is TGTGCCAGCAGCTCTTCCGGGACAGAGAATGAAGCTTTCTTT.

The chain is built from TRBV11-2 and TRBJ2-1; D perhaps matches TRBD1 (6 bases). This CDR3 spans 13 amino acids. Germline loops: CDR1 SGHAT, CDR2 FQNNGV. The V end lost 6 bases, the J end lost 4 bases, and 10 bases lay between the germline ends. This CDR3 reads CASRKTGYNEQFF. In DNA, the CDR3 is TGTGCCAGCAGGAAAACAGGGTACAATGAGCAGTTCTTC.

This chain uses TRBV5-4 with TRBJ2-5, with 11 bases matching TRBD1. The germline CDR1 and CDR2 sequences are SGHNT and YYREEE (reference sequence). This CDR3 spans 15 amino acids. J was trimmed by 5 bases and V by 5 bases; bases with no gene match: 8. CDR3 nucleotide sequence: TGTGCCAGCAGTTCGCCGGGACAGGGGGGGGAGACCCAGTACTTC. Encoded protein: CASSSPGQGGETQYF.

DNA of the CDR3: TGTGCCAGCAGCCAAGTGGGTTCAGGGCTCGGCTATGGCTACACCTTC. It specifies CASSQVGSGLGYGYTF. The chain employs TRBV14 and TRBJ1-2, with TRBD1 as a possible D gene (5 bases). Trimming took 1 base from V and 4 from J, leaving 16 bases between them. The CDR3 is made up of 16 amino acids. Germline V gives CDR1 SGHDN, CDR2 FVKESK. Full variable domain (rest looked up from reference TRBV14 and TRBJ1-2): EAGVTQFPSHSVIEKGQTVTLRCDPISGHDNLYWYRRVMGKEIKFLLHFVKESKQDESGMPNNRFLAERTGGTYSTLKVQPAELEDSGVYFCASSQVGSGLGYGYTFGSGTRLTVV.

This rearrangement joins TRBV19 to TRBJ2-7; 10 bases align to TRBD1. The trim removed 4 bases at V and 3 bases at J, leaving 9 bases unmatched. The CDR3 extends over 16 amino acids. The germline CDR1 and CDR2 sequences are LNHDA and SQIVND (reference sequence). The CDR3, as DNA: TGTGCCAGTAGTACCCGCCGACAGGGGGCTGTCTACGAGCAGTACTTC. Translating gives CASSTRRQGAVYEQYF.

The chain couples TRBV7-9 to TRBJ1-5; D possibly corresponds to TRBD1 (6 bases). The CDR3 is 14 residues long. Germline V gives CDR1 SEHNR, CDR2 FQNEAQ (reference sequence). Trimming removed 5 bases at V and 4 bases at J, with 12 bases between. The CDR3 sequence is CASSHWDTNQPQHF. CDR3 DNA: TGTGCCAGCAGCCACTGGGACACTAATCAGCCCCAGCATTTT.

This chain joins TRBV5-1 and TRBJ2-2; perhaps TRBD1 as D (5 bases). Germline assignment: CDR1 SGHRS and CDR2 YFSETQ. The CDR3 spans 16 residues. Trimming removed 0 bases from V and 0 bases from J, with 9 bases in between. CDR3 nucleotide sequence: TGCGCCAGCAGCTTGGAGGACACCACGAACACCGGGGAGCTGTTTTTT. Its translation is CASSLEDTTNTGELFF. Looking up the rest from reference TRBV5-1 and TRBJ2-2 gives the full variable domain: KAGVTQTPRYLIKTRGQQVTLSCSPISGHRSVSWYQQTPGQGLQFLFEYFSETQRNKGNFPGRFSGRQFSNSRSEMNVSTLELGDSALYLCASSLEDTTNTGELFFGEGSRLTVL.

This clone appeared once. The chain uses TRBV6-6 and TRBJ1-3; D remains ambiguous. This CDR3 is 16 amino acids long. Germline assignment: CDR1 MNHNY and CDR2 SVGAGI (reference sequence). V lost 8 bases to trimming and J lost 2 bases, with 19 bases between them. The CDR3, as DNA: TGTGCCAGCGCCTCGCCCTCAGGAACCCCTGGAAACACCATATATTTT. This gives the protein CASASPSGTPGNTIYF.